This paragraph reports one T cell receptor (beta chain). Its antigen is not identified. TCRdb's copy holds only in-frame clones and misses some; the assay was immunoSEQ multiplex PCR. The data contain 180,000 or so clones, 94% of them singletons. The entry originates in a study of T cell responses to AZD1222 COVID-19 vaccine. Study-level results: Females outnumbered males among donors, who were mostly white British; clonal diversity was possibly underestimated. The number of AZD1222 recipients seropositive at baseline was only 6 or 7. Following two doses of AZD1222, Spike-specific TCR breadth and depth rose. The span of vaccine-associated CD4 TCRs extended across spike, with dominance at 160-218 and 743-854.

The V and J ends lost 5 bases and 4 bases respectively, with 12 bases between them. CDR3 size: 13 residues. Looked up from germline, CDR1 is SGHNT and CDR2 is YENEEA. The TCR was taken from an adult in good health. J is TRBJ2-7 and V is TRBV11-3, with a tentative D call TRBD1 (6 bases). Sequenced here: peripheral blood, sampled on day 0 of AZD1222 vaccination. CDR3 residues: CASSRGQQYEQYF. Written as DNA, the CDR3 is TGTGCCAGCAGCCGAGGACAGCAGTACGAGCAGTACTTC. The full variable domain, completed using reference TRBV11-3 and TRBJ2-7, is EAGVVQSPRYKIIEKKQPVAFWCNPISGHNTLYWYLQNLGQGPELLIRYENEEAVDDSQLPKDRFSAERLKGVDSTLKIQPAELGDSAVYLCASSRGQQYEQYFGPGTRLTVT.